The following is a T cell receptor beta chain sequence with its context. No cognate antigen has been identified for it. There are no base qualities to consult, and no much larger clone falls within one base. Genomic DNA was the input for TRB sequencing, which was run either with the immunoSEQ assay at survey resolution or with the hsTCRB kit. Turning to the authors' computational methods: Initial read processing used immunoSEQ software, and repertoire analyses used the LymphoSeq R package. Clonality was computed as 1 minus normalized Shannon entropy; Gini coefficient was also calculated for each TRB dataset. Phenotypes of unsorted samples were inferred by mapping TRB sequences from sorted subsets of the recipient or donor onto the same recipient's unsorted samples. In TCRdb, the immuneACCESS table is reduced to in-frame sequences with V and J assigned. These tables do not hold every clone; where another copy was compared, an unresolved V gene accounts for under half, and the others remain unexplained. V and J calls plus clone size are reproduced from that table; the DNA served to infer D and trimming. The sample has about 52,000 clones on record, around 84% of them singletons. Roughly 2.8% of the sample belongs to the ten largest clones.

The data belong to a study of T cells after posttransplantation cyclophosphamide (dated by TCRdb to about 2016). For the study in its entirety: The study tracked T cell repertoire reconstitution by TRB sequencing after myeloablative bone marrow transplantation using posttransplantation cyclophosphamide as GVHD prophylaxis. Samples from roughly 35 PTCy-treated patients, along with samples from roughly 15 of their related bone marrow donors, underwent antigen receptor sequencing. Blood from all 35 or so PTCy patients with 1-year posttransplant specimens was subjected to TRB sequencing. TRB sequencing was also done on up to about 3 additional blood samples from 2 to 5.2 years after transplant in 3 patients, and on pretransplant blood from 4 patients. Because TRA and TRB clonality correlated tightly in roughly ten samples, later TCR analyses were limited to TRB. Public TRB sequences were compared against a database of over 3,600 sequences linked to responses to pathogens, tumor antigens, self-antigens and alloantigens. Overall results and qualifications from the work: Donor-recipient similarity was low at 1-2 months but rose over the first year, and later blood repertoires were often dominated by donor CD8+ memory clones. The TRB repertoires of T cells infiltrating skin or GI tract showed only limited overlap with the TRB repertoires of T cells in blood. Across 35 to 55 patients, TRB clonality was highly associated with recipient CMV seropositivity and CMV reactivation, and diversity in PTCy patients was similar to diversity in CNI/methotrexate controls.

PTCy-treated patients were drawn from a prospective multi-institutional clinical trial. Mononuclear cells from peripheral blood and bone marrow were separated by Ficoll-Hypaque density centrifugation and then cryopreserved. The germline V gene gives CDR1 as SGHTA and CDR2 as FQGNSA. Reading from cysteine to phenylalanine, the CDR3 counts 14 amino acids. Just the 42-base CDR3 DNA is kept, in frame starting at base 1. The V end gives up 3 bases and the J end 3 bases, leaving 4 bases in the junction not matched to a gene. The rearrangement combines TRBV7-2 with TRBJ2-7; the central 8 bases match TRBD1. The TCR comes from a man aged 30-40 years with a blood cancer, CMV-positive, and with a related stem cell donor. Sequencing was done on a sample of PBMCs. The nucleotide sequence is TGTGCCAGCAGCTTCCGGGACAGGAGCTACGAGCAGTACTTC. This translates into CASSFRDRSYEQYF.